These 21 T cell receptor beta chains came from one sample sequenced in a study of CD8 T cells in Susac syndrome. RNA, at about 0.45 to 1 ug, was reverse transcribed with random hexamers. TCRdb redid the calling of the immunoSEQ multiplex PCR reads with MiXCR, one entry per CDR3 protein. The data show some 240,000 distinct CDR3 sequences, 96% seen once. Sequenced sample: CD4+ T cells from PBMCs. The source of these receptors is a human donor with Susac syndrome.

The chain employs TRBV5-4 and TRBJ2-3; possible D gene TRBD1, 6 bases. The CDR3 spans 17 residues. Germline lookup yields CDR1 SGHNT and CDR2 YYREEE (reference sequence). The V and J ends lost 3 bases and 0 bases respectively, with 17 bases between them. This chain's CDR3 is CASSSPWGQTSTDTQYF. As DNA, the CDR3 is TGTGCCAGCAGCTCGCCGTGGGGGCAGACAAGCACAGATACGCAGTATTTT.

V usage is TRBV20-1 and J usage is TRBJ2-7, with D perhaps matching TRBD1 or TRBD2 (5 bases each). The CDR3 has 14 residues. The V and J ends lost 1 base and 6 bases respectively, with 16 bases between them. Germline V gene data show CDR1 as DFQATT and CDR2 as SNEGSKA (reference sequence). Here the CDR3 DNA reads TGCAGTGCTAGAGCACTAGGGGCGGTGGGCGAGCAGTACTTC. Translated, it gives CSARALGAVGEQYF.

This clonotype was found once. The chain employs TRBV7-9 and TRBJ2-1; D is uncertain. The CDR3 length is 13 residues. Trimming cost V 7 bases and J 9 bases, with 16 bases left between them. The V gene's germline CDR1 is SEHNR and CDR2 FQNEAQ (reference sequence). The DNA for the CDR3 is TGTGCCAGCACCATTTCTGCAGCTGCTGAGCAGTTCTTC. Translating it yields CASTISAAAEQFF.

This clonotype was seen once. The genes are TRBV30 and TRBJ2-7; 10 bases are a match to TRBD1. Germline-derived CDR1 and CDR2 are GTSNPN and SVGIG (reference sequence). There are 14 residues in the CDR3. The V gene end was trimmed by 0 bases and the J gene end by 6 bases; junction bases not matched to a gene: 5. The CDR3 is CAWSVSRTGGEQYF. The CDR3, as DNA: TGTGCCTGGAGTGTTTCCAGGACAGGGGGCGAGCAGTACTTC.

The gene calls are TRBV5-4 and TRBJ2-3; TRBD2 might be the D (5 bases). Germline V gene sequence: CDR1 SGHNT, CDR2 YYREEE (reference sequence). The CDR3 consists of 14 residues. V dropped 0 bases and J dropped 11 bases, with 16 bases sitting between them. CDR3 sequence reads: CASSLEPWAGGQYF. CDR3 in DNA: TGTGCCAGCAGCTTGGAGCCGTGGGCAGGAGGGCAGTATTTT.

V gene TRBV20-1 combines with J gene TRBJ1-1, with unresolved D. Germline CDR1 reads DFQATT; CDR2 reads SNEGSKA (reference sequence). CDR3 length equals 14 residues. The ends were cut back, 6 bases at V and 6 bases at J, with 20 bases in the middle. The CDR3 sequence is CSATLDGSSAEAFF. For the CDR3, the DNA is TGCAGTGCCACGCTTGACGGGTCCAGCGCTGAAGCTTTCTTT.

The CDR3 region is CASSPTGGPTDTQYF. CDR3 DNA: TGTGCCAGCAGCCCAACGGGAGGGCCGACAGATACGCAGTATTTT. The rearrangement links TRBV11-2 to TRBJ2-3; 8 bases align to TRBD2. Germline assignment: CDR1 SGHAT and CDR2 FQNNGV. CDR3 size: 15 residues. V shed 5 bases, J shed 3 bases, and the junction held 7 bases outside the gene matches.

The chain is built from TRBV7-3 and TRBJ1-1; 9 nucleotides line up with TRBD1. The CDR3 consists of 14 residues. Germline V gene lookup returns CDR1 SGHTA and CDR2 FQGTGA. Trimming removed 5 bases from V and 6 bases from J; junction bases left unmatched: 7. CDR3 sequence: CASSLGTGFSEAFF. CDR3 nucleotides: TGTGCCAGCAGCCTCGGGACAGGGTTCTCTGAAGCTTTCTTT.

This clonotype has a single count. This chain's CDR3 is CSARAEGLTNEKLFF. The DNA for the CDR3 is TGCAGTGCTAGAGCAGAGGGTTTAACTAATGAAAAACTGTTTTTT. This sequence joins TRBV20-1 and TRBJ1-4; D remains unclear. The CDR3 totals 15 residues. V lost 1 base, J lost 1 base, and 10 bases lay in between. The germline V gene has CDR1 DFQATT and CDR2 SNEGSKA (reference sequence).

The gene calls are TRBV5-4 and TRBJ1-3, with D tentatively TRBD1 (5 bases). The germline gives CDR1 SGHNT, CDR2 YYREEE (reference sequence). Between the trimmed V and J ends, which lost 3 bases and 2 bases, there was a span of 12 bases. The CDR3 spans 15 residues. CDR3 sequence: CASSWGSRTGNTIYF. The CDR3 DNA follows: TGTGCCAGCAGCTGGGGGTCTCGTACTGGAAACACCATATATTTT.

The V and J genes are TRBV6-5 and TRBJ1-2, with a tentative D call TRBD1 (6 bases). CDR3 size: 12 residues. Trimming removed 6 bases at V and 6 bases at J, with 11 bases between. Germline V gene sequence: CDR1 MNHEY, CDR2 SVGAGI. Here the CDR3 DNA reads TGTGCCAGCAGGGCGCCAGGGGATGGCTACACCTTC. Protein sequence: CASRAPGDGYTF.

The chain links TRBV20-1 to TRBJ2-1; D could derive from TRBD1 or TRBD2 (5 bases each). This CDR3 region has 11 residues. The germline gives CDR1 DFQATT, CDR2 SNEGSKA (reference sequence). V was shortened by 4 bases and J by 9 bases, with 10 bases between the two germline ends. The CDR3, as DNA: TGCAGTGCTACCAATGGGGGTGAGCAGTTCTTC. Translated: CSATNGGEQFF.

This chain links TRBV7-3 with TRBJ1-2; 8 bases map to TRBD1. V lost 5 bases and J lost 4; bases outside the gene matches: 9. The germline gives CDR1 SGHTA, CDR2 FQGTGA. The length of the CDR3 is 15 residues. Here the CDR3 reads CASSEDQGAGYGYTF. The CDR3 DNA is TGTGCCAGCAGCGAGGATCAGGGGGCAGGCTATGGCTACACCTTC.

The chain combines TRBV29-1 with TRBJ2-7; D gene ambiguous. CDR1 and CDR2 (germline): SQVTM, ANQGSEA. This CDR3 spans 11 amino acids. Between the trimmed V and J ends, which lost 6 bases and 3 bases, there was a span of 9 bases. The CDR3 reads CSVETVYEQYF. CDR3 nucleotides: TGCAGCGTCGAAACCGTCTACGAGCAGTACTTC.

This rearrangement joins TRBV27 to TRBJ2-2, with D tentatively TRBD1 or TRBD2 (5 bases each). Between the trimmed V and J ends, which lost 8 bases and 6 bases, there was a span of 13 bases. This CDR3 has 13 amino acids. The V gene's germline CDR1 is MNHEY and CDR2 SMNVEV (reference sequence). The CDR3 here is CASRRGTAGELFF. The DNA of the CDR3 is TGTGCCAGCCGGCGAGGGACGGCCGGGGAGCTGTTTTTT.

In this sample, this clonotype turned up once. This rearrangement joins TRBV9 to TRBJ2-3, with 8 bases aligning to TRBD2. The CDR3 runs to 16 residues. J gave up 6 bases and V 4 bases, and 13 bases lay outside the gene matches. CDR1 is SGDLS, CDR2 YYNGEE, per germline. The CDR3 DNA sequence: TGTGCCAGCAGCTCGCGAAGCCGGGAGGGACGGGATACGCAGTATTTT. Amino acid sequence: CASSSRSREGRDTQYF.

The chain couples TRBV20-1 to TRBJ1-1; D unclear. CDR3 length equals 14 residues. CDR1 and CDR2 (germline): DFQATT, SNEGSKA (reference sequence). Trimming took off 3 bases at V and 0 bases at J, with 11 bases between the two ends. DNA for the CDR3: TGCAGTGCTAGTGATCGGATCATGAACACTGAAGCTTTCTTT. Translation: CSASDRIMNTEAFF.

The J gene is TRBJ1-1, the V gene TRBV20-1, with 9 bases matching TRBD1. Germline V gene lookup returns CDR1 DFQATT and CDR2 SNEGSKA (reference sequence). The CDR3 extends over 17 amino acids. After removal of 2 bases from V and 1 base from J, the junction contained 11 bases not matched to a gene. Here the CDR3 DNA reads TGCAGTGCTAGACCGGTAACAGGGGGCGTCGGGAACACTGAAGCTTTCTTT. Translating gives CSARPVTGGVGNTEAFF.

V and J are TRBV30 and TRBJ2-3; D is unresolved. This CDR3 is built from 14 residues. Per the germline V gene, CDR1 is GTSNPN and CDR2 is SVGIG (reference sequence). The V gene lost 4 bases and the J gene lost 2 bases, with 13 bases spanning the gap. CDR3 in DNA: TGTGCCTGGACTAGGATGGGGTTCACAGATACGCAGTATTTT. Amino acid sequence: CAWTRMGFTDTQYF.

The chain has TRBV18 and TRBJ1-3; D is uncertain. Germline CDR1 KGHSH, CDR2 LQKENI. The CDR3 extends over 15 amino acids. With 1 base removed from V and 5 bases from J, the gap between germline ends came to 12 bases. Written as DNA, the CDR3 is TGTGCCAGCTCACCACTAGAGGAGAGAAGAAACACCATATATTTT. Translating gives CASSPLEERRNTIYF.

The chain recombines TRBV15 with TRBJ2-1; no clear D. The length of the CDR3 is 15 residues. The germline V gene encodes CDR1 LNHNV and CDR2 YYDKDF (reference sequence). Trimming removed 0 bases from V and 4 bases from J, with 10 bases in between. The CDR3 spells CATSRDPYHYNEQFF. The CDR3 bases are TGTGCCACCAGCAGAGATCCGTACCATTACAATGAGCAGTTCTTC.